These 9 T cell receptor beta chains originate from one sample sequenced in a study of tumor-infiltrating lymphocytes in localized non-small cell lung cancer. Assay used: immunoSEQ multiplex PCR; TCRdb lists only in-frame clones, some missing. The repertoire holds 9,000 to 15,000 clones, around 76% seen once, with about 17% in the top ten. What was sequenced was uninvolved lung tissue not adjacent to the tumor. The receptor source for this set is a human donor with non-small cell lung cancer.

In its sample, this clone ranks as medium-sized (0.01 to 0.1%). V gene TRBV5-4 combines with J gene TRBJ2-7; TRBD2 agrees at 10 bases. After removal of 2 bases from V and 5 bases from J, the junction contained 7 bases not matched to a gene. CDR1 and CDR2 from the germline V gene are SGHNT and YYREEE (reference sequence). The CDR3 loop spans 15 amino acids. This CDR3 reads CASSFRLAGADEQYF. The DNA for the CDR3 is TGTGCCAGCAGCTTCAGGCTAGCGGGAGCGGACGAGCAGTACTTC.

The gene calls are TRBV6-1 and TRBJ2-1, with 10 bases matching TRBD2. This CDR3 comprises 15 residues. Per germline, CDR1 MNHNS and CDR2 SASEGT. The J segment lost 9 bases and the V segment lost 6 bases, leaving 11 bases of the junction unmatched. CDR3 bases: TGTGCCAGCAGGGAACTAGCGGGAAGAAAGGTTGAGCAGTTCTTC. It translates to CASRELAGRKVEQFF.

This chain links TRBV6-1 with TRBJ1-6, with D tentatively TRBD1 (5 bases). The CDR3 runs to 13 residues. Germline V gives CDR1 MNHNS, CDR2 SASEGT. Trimming took off 3 bases at V and 16 bases at J, with 16 bases between the two ends. Written as DNA, the CDR3 is TGTGCCAGCAGTGAGGCCATTAACAGGCCACTCCACTTT. Translation gives CASSEAINRPLHF.

The chain couples TRBV5-1 to TRBJ2-2; D is ambiguous. Germline V lookup: CDR1 SGHRS, CDR2 YFSETQ. Trimming removed 0 bases from V and 5 bases from J, with 2 bases in between. The CDR3 has 12 amino acids. The chain's CDR3 is CASSLETGELFF. The CDR3 nucleotides read TGCGCCAGCAGCTTGGAGACCGGGGAGCTGTTTTTT.

The chain joins TRBV11-2 to TRBJ2-3; D is unclear. There are 13 residues in the CDR3. The germline gives CDR1 SGHAT, CDR2 FQNNGV. The V end lost 3 bases, the J end lost 2 bases, and 6 bases lay between the germline ends. The CDR3 nucleotides read TGTGCCAGCAGCTTTAGGGCCACAGATACGCAGTATTTT. This translates into CASSFRATDTQYF.

The CDR3 nucleotides are TGTGCCAGCAGGAGACTGCCTACCGGGGAGCTGTTTTTT. Its protein is CASRRLPTGELFF. The chain employs TRBV2 and TRBJ2-2; D is unclear. CDR3 size: 13 residues. V lost 6 bases and J 5 bases, leaving 10 bases between the germline ends. Germline CDR1 SNHLY, CDR2 FYNNEI.

Only one count was recorded for this clone. The chain has TRBV7-2 and TRBJ1-5; no definite D call. V lost 4 bases, J lost 3 bases, and 13 bases lay in between. Germline CDR1 is SGHTA and CDR2 is FQGNSA. The length of the CDR3 is 15 residues. The CDR3 coding sequence is TGTGCCAGCAGCTCCACAGTCTATCACAATCAGCCCCAGCATTTT. It codes for CASSSTVYHNQPQHF.

The chain is built from TRBV4-2 and TRBJ1-2, with D uncertain. The V end lost 0 bases, the J end lost 8 bases, and 7 bases lay between the germline ends. Germline loops: CDR1 LGHNA, CDR2 YNFKEQ. The CDR3 has 12 amino acids. CDR3 sequence reads: CASSQDIEGYTF. The CDR3, as DNA: TGTGCCAGCAGCCAAGATATCGAAGGCTACACCTTC.

J is TRBJ1-1 and V is TRBV2; D not certain. There are 12 residues in the CDR3. Germline V gene lookup returns CDR1 SNHLY and CDR2 FYNNEI. V was pared by 8 bases and J by 6 bases, with 13 bases between. CDR3 loop: CASCTSRAEAFF. In DNA, the CDR3 is TGTGCCAGCTGTACGTCCCGGGCTGAAGCTTTCTTT.